This T cell receptor (beta chain) was identified during a study of blood T cell repertoires in COVID-19. Looking at the study overall: Acute and convalescent COVID-19 samples came from the United States, Italy and Spain. In each case, the material was cDNA or gDNA derived from T cells, B-cell-depleted T cells, or PBMCs.

Enrolled during active infection, Seattle patients were then followed longitudinally. In the authors' methods: Estimates of nucleated cell counts were drawn from the amplification of reference gene primers. Generated by immunoSEQ multiplex PCR, the TCRdb table keeps only in-frame clones and is missing some. For V, J and clone size, that table is used; D and trimming come from the DNA. The repertoire holds roughly 200,000 clones, with less than 85% as singletons. The germline V gene has CDR1 SGHRS and CDR2 YFSETQ. Trimming took 3 bases from V and 5 from J; bases not matched to a gene: 7. CDR3 length equals 15 residues.

The material sequenced was peripheral blood. The chain combines TRBV5-1 with TRBJ1-4, with 7 bases aligning to TRBD1. The source is a woman of 80 years or more with COVID-19, enrolled during active disease. CDR3 region: CASSSAGQHNEKLFF. CDR3 DNA sequence: TGCGCCAGCAGCTCGGCGGGACAGCACAATGAAAAACTGTTTTTT.